The 17 T cell receptor beta chains given below trace back to one sample, sequenced in a study of neurological immune-mediated disorders. Time point specified: longitudinal time-point 2. TCRdb processed the 5' RACE reads anew with MiXCR; each CDR3 protein has one entry. The sample includes 60,000 to 75,000 distinct CDR3 sequences, roughly 10% of them seen just once. The sample comprised PBMCs. The receptors here all came from a man between 25 and 39 years old in good health.

This clonotype was counted many times. J is TRBJ2-3 and V is TRBV9; 8 nucleotides match TRBD2. The J segment lost 2 bases and the V segment lost 7 bases, leaving 3 bases of the junction unmatched. Germline loops: CDR1 SGDLS, CDR2 YYNGEE. CDR3 size: 13 residues. CDR3 sequence reads: CASGAGVTDTQYF. Here the CDR3 DNA reads TGTGCCAGCGGAGCGGGGGTCACAGATACGCAGTATTTT. The full variable domain, in which reference TRBV9 and TRBJ2-3 provide the parts outside the CDR3, is DSGVTQTPKHLITATGQRVTLRCSPRSGDLSVYWYQQSLDQGLQFLIQYYNGEERAKGNILERFSAQQFPDLHSELNLSSLELGDSALYFCASGAGVTDTQYFGPGTRLTVL.

In its sample, this clonotype was seen a few times. It may be a read error: a sequence one base away is much more abundant. The rearrangement links TRBV20-1 to TRBJ2-7, with a possible D match to TRBD1 (5 bases). The CDR3 sequence is 13 residues long. Germline-derived CDR1 and CDR2 are DFQATT and SNEGSKA (reference sequence). CDR3 residues: CSPRRRQGYEQCF. CDR3 bases: TGCAGTCCCCGCCGGCGGCAGGGCTACGAGCAGTGCTTC.

This clonotype showed up just a few times. V and J are TRBV15 and TRBJ2-5, with D possibly being TRBD1 (6 bases). Germline loops: CDR1 LNHNV, CDR2 YYDKDF (reference sequence). Trimming shortened V by 2 bases and J by 2 bases, and 9 bases separated the two germline ends. The CDR3 sequence is 14 residues long. The CDR3 loop is CATSRLGQQETQYF. The CDR3 coding sequence is TGTGCCACCAGCAGACTGGGACAACAAGAGACCCAGTACTTC.

This clonotype was detected many times. The V and J genes are TRBV28 and TRBJ2-3; D tentatively fits TRBD1 or TRBD2 (5 bases each). The V end was cut by 9 bases, the J end by 1 base, with 14 bases between. Germline CDR1 and CDR2: MDHEN and SYDVKM. This CDR3 spans 14 amino acids. CDR3 protein: CASNTGTRTDTQYF. CDR3 bases: TGTGCCAGTAACACCGGGACCCGCACAGATACGCAGTATTTT.

In its sample, this clonotype was seen many times. The CDR3 region has the DNA TGTGCCAGCAGTTTACTACTCCCACAGGGGGCTGGGGAGGATACGCAGTATTTT. It is translated as CASSLLLPQGAGEDTQYF. J is TRBJ2-3 and V is TRBV28, with TRBD1 matching 9 bases. J was trimmed by 6 bases and V by 2 bases; bases with no gene match: 15. CDR1 and CDR2 from the germline V gene are MDHEN and SYDVKM. CDR3 length: 18 amino acids.

The chain recombines TRBV2 with TRBJ2-5; possibly TRBD2 for D (5 bases). CDR3 size: 13 residues. CDR1 is SNHLY, CDR2 FYNNEI, per germline. V lost 0 bases and J 10 bases, leaving 12 bases between the germline ends. The CDR3 DNA reads TGTGCCAGCAGTGAAGCGCTGGGAGAGGTCCAGTACTTC. Its protein is CASSEALGEVQYF.

This clonotype was counted ten times or more. The CDR3 bases are TGCAGTTTACCCGAGCCCCCCGTCTACAATGAGCAGTTCTTC. Amino acid sequence: CSLPEPPVYNEQFF. The chain carries TRBV20-1 and TRBJ2-1; D not resolved. The CDR3 has 14 amino acids. CDR1 and CDR2 (germline): DFQATT, SNEGSKA (reference sequence). V lost 8 bases to trimming and J lost 3 bases, with 17 bases between them.

In this sample, this clonotype turned up many times. V and J are TRBV9 and TRBJ2-6; D not certain. Deletions cut 0 bases from V and 0 bases from J, with 7 bases between. CDR1 and CDR2 (germline): SGDLS, YYNGEE. This CDR3 comprises 16 residues. CDR3 in DNA: TGTGCCAGCAGCGTAGACCAGTTCTCTGGGGCCAACGTCCTGACTTTC. Translation gives CASSVDQFSGANVLTF.

This clonotype has a count of ten or more. This sequence joins TRBV7-2 and TRBJ2-3; D is possibly TRBD2 (6 bases). The CDR3 consists of 16 residues. The V end was cut by 4 bases, the J end by 5 bases, with 19 bases between. Per the germline V gene, CDR1 is SGHTA and CDR2 is FQGNSA. Here the CDR3 DNA reads TGTGCCAGCAGCTGGGGACTCACTGGGGCGGGAGATACGCAGTATTTT. Amino acids: CASSWGLTGAGDTQYF. The full variable domain, its missing parts supplied by reference TRBV7-2 and TRBJ2-3, is GAGVSQSPSNKVTEKGKDVELRCDPISGHTALYWYRQSLGQGLEFLIYFQGNSAPDKSGLPSDRFSAERTGGSVSTLTIQRTQQEDSAVYLCASSWGLTGAGDTQYFGPGTRLTVL.

This clonotype was recorded many times. This chain connects TRBV5-5 to TRBJ1-2; D not resolved. This CDR3 has 12 residues. Germline loops: CDR1 SGHKS, CDR2 YYEKEE (reference sequence). Deletions cut 2 bases from V and 7 bases from J, with 9 bases between. CDR3 DNA: TGTGCCAGCAGCTTTGACCTGGGTGGCTACACCTTC. Encoded protein: CASSFDLGGYTF.

This clonotype has ten or more counts. This sequence joins TRBV5-1 and TRBJ1-2, with TRBD1 as a possible D gene (6 bases). V was cut by 0 bases and J by 6 bases, with 12 bases left in between. Germline V lookup: CDR1 SGHRS, CDR2 YFSETQ. This CDR3 spans 14 amino acids. This CDR3 reads CASSLAGASDGYTF. The CDR3 DNA follows: TGCGCCAGCAGCTTGGCGGGGGCGTCGGATGGCTACACCTTC.

Ten or more counts support this clonotype. The chain is built from TRBV5-5 and TRBJ2-1; 9 positions agree with TRBD2. Germline-derived CDR1 and CDR2 are SGHKS and YYEKEE (reference sequence). The CDR3 extends over 17 amino acids. J was trimmed by 6 bases and V by 0 bases; bases with no gene match: 10. Here the CDR3 reads CASSLEVVLAGFNEQFF. For the CDR3, the DNA is TGTGCCAGCAGCTTGGAAGTGGTACTAGCGGGTTTCAATGAGCAGTTCTTC.

This clonotype was seen repeatedly, ten times or more. This chain connects TRBV28 to TRBJ2-2, with 9 bases fitting TRBD2. Trimming cost V 10 bases and J 4 bases; bases outside gene matches: 4. Germline-derived CDR1 and CDR2 are MDHEN and SYDVKM. This CDR3 has 13 amino acids. Here the CDR3 DNA reads TGTGCCACCGGGACTAGCTTCACCGGGGAGCTGTTTTTT. Its translation: CATGTSFTGELFF.

This clonotype was observed many times. This chain links TRBV28 with TRBJ1-2; unclear D gene. CDR3 length equals 15 residues. Germline lookup yields CDR1 MDHEN and CDR2 SYDVKM. Trimming pared 2 bases from V and 2 bases from J, leaving 12 bases between. In DNA, the CDR3 is TGTGCCAGCAGTTTAAGTAAGGGCTACAACTATGGCTACACCTTC. Its protein is CASSLSKGYNYGYTF.

The sample holds many counts of this clonotype. This chain connects TRBV12-3 or TRBV12-4 to TRBJ2-1, with D hard to call. With 2 bases removed from V and 8 bases from J, the gap between germline ends came to 13 bases. This CDR3 comprises 14 residues. DNA of the CDR3: TGTGCCAGCAGTTTAAGCGCAGGACCGCATGAGCAGTTCTTC. Translation: CASSLSAGPHEQFF.

This clonotype was seen at least ten times. The rearrangement links TRBV29-1 to TRBJ2-7; tentatively, D is TRBD1 or TRBD2 (5 bases each). The CDR3 runs 14 residues. Per the germline V gene, CDR1 is SQVTM and CDR2 is ANQGSEA. Trimming pared 5 bases from V and 5 bases from J, leaving 19 bases between. CDR3 in amino acids: CSVKRGAGTNEQYF. In DNA, the CDR3 is TGCAGCGTTAAGAGGGGCGCGGGCACGAACGAGCAGTACTTC.

This clonotype appeared many times. V gene TRBV20-1 combines with J gene TRBJ1-1; TRBD1 aligns across 8 bases. This CDR3 comprises 15 residues. The V and J ends lost 5 bases and 2 bases, in that order; junction bases with no gene match: 10. Germline CDR1 and CDR2: DFQATT and SNEGSKA (reference sequence). The CDR3 protein is CSAPSPTGDNTEAFF. CDR3 sequence (DNA): TGCAGTGCTCCTAGCCCGACAGGGGACAACACTGAAGCTTTCTTT.